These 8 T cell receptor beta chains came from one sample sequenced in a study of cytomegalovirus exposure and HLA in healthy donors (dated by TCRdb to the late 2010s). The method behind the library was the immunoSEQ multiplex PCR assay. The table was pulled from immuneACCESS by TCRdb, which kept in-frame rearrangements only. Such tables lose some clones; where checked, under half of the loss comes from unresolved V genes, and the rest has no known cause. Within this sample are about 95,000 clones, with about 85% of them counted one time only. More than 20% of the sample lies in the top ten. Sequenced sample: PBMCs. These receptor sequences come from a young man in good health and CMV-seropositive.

The CDR3 DNA sequence: TGTGCCAGCAGTTCCCGGGATCTAGCCAAAAACATTCAGTACTTC. Translated, it gives CASSSRDLAKNIQYF. The chain joins TRBV27 to TRBJ2-4; D might be TRBD2 (5 bases). V lost 4 bases to trimming and J lost 0 bases, with 10 bases between them. CDR1 MNHEY and CDR2 SMNVEV come from the germline V gene (reference sequence). CDR3 length equals 15 residues.

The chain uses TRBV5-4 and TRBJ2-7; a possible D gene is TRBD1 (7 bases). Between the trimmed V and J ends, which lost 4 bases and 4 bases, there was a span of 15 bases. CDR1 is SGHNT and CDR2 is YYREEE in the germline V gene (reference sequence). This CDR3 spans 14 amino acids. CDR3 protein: CASSEDRAGYEQYF. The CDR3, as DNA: TGTGCCAGCAGCGAAGACAGGGCGGGGTACGAGCAGTACTTC.

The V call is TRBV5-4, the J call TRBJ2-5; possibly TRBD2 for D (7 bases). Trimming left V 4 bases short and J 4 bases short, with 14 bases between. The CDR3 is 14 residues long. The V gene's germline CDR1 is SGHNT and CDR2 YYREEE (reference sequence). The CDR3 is CASSPRGRRETQYF. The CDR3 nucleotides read TGTGCCAGCAGCCCGCGGGGGCGAAGAGAGACCCAGTACTTC.

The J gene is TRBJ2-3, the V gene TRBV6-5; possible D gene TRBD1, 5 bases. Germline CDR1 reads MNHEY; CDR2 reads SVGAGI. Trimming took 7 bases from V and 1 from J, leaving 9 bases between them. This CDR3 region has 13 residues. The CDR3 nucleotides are TGTGCCAGCAAACAGACAGGCACAGATACGCAGTATTTT. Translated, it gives CASKQTGTDTQYF.

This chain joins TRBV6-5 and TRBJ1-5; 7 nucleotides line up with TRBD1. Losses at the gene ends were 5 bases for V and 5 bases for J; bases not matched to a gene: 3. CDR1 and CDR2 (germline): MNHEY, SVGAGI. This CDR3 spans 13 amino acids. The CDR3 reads CASSRDSHQPQHF. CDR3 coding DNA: TGTGCCAGCAGTCGGGACAGTCATCAGCCCCAGCATTTT.

The CDR3 is CASGFRASGGYNEQFF. The DNA of the CDR3 is TGTGCCAGCGGGTTTAGGGCTAGCGGAGGTTACAATGAGCAGTTCTTC. The chain combines TRBV27 with TRBJ2-1; the match to TRBD2 covers 7 bases. The CDR3 runs to 16 residues. The V and J ends lost 8 bases and 4 bases, in that order; junction bases with no gene match: 14. Germline V gives CDR1 MNHEY, CDR2 SMNVEV (reference sequence).

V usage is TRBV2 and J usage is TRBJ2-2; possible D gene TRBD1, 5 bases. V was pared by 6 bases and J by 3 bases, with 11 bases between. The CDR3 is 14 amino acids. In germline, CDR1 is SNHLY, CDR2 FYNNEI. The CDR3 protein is CASRADRDTGELFF. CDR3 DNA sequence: TGTGCCAGCAGAGCCGACAGAGACACCGGGGAGCTGTTTTTT. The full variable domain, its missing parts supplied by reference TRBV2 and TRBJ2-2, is EPEVTQTPSHQVTQMGQEVILRCVPISNHLYFYWYRQILGQKVEFLVSFYNNEISEKSEIFDDQFSVERPDGSNFTLKIRSTKLEDSAMYFCASRADRDTGELFFGEGSRLTVL.

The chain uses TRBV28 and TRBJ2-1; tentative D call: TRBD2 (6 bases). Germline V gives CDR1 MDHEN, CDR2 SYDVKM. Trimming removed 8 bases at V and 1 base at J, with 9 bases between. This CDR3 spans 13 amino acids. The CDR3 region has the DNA TGTGCCAGCGTCGGGGGTTCCTACAATGAGCAGTTCTTC. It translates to CASVGGSYNEQFF.